This T cell receptor beta chain appears in the sequencing data of a study of PD-L1 blockade in urothelial cancer. Study at large: Males with bladder-origin urothelial cancer constituted about 85% of the roughly 30 patients. Blood samples had a median of 141,255 T cells.

This table comes from immunoSEQ multiplex PCR, and its TCRdb copy is limited to in-frame clones, with some not included. The sample includes about 43,000 clones, roughly 85% seen only once; the top ten take approximately 16%. Time point described: peripheral blood 6 weeks after treatment start. Germline assignment: CDR1 SGHTA and CDR2 FQGNSA. This CDR3 has 12 residues. Trimming cost V 2 bases and J 7 bases, with 9 bases left between them. The input for sequencing was PBMCs, taken around atezolizumab (anti-PD-L1) treatment. This sequence was found in a man aged 55 to 70 with urothelial cancer. The rearrangement uses TRBV7-2 and TRBJ2-7; D may be TRBD1 (6 bases). CDR3 sequence: CASSLNREEQYF. The CDR3 nucleotides read TGTGCCAGCAGCTTAAACAGGGAAGAGCAGTACTTC.